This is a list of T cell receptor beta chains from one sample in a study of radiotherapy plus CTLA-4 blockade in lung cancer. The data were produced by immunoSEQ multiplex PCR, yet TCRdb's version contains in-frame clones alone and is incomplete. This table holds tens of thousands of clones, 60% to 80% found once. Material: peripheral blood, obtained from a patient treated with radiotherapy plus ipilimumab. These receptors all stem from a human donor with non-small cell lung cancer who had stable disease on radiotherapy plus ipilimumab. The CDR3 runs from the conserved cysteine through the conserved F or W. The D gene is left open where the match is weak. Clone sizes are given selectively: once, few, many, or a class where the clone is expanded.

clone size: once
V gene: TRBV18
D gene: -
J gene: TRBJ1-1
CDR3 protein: CASSPPSAGATFF
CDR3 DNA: TGTGCCAGCTCACCACCTTCTGCAGGGGCGACTTTCTTT

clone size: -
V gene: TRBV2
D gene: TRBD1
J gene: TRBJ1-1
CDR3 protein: CASSPRTGTNTEAFF
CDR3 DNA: TGTGCCAGCAGCCCCAGGACAGGAACTAACACTGAAGCTTTCTTT

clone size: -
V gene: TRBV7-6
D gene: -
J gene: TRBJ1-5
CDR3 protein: CASSLRQGNSNQPQHF
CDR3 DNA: TGTGCCAGCAGCTTAAGGCAGGGGAATAGCAATCAGCCCCAGCATTTT

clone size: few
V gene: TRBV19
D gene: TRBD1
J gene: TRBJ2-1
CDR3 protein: CASSIGQGANNEQFF
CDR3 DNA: TGTGCCAGTAGTATAGGACAGGGGGCAAACAATGAGCAGTTCTTC

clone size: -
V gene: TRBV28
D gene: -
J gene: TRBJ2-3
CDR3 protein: CASSYSGLTTDTQYF
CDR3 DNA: TGTGCCAGCAGTTACTCGGGACTCACCACAGATACGCAGTATTTT

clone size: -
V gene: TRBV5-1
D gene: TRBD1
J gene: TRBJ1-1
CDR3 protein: CASSLDRGQGTEAFF
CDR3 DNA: TGCGCCAGCAGCCTGGACAGGGGGCAGGGAACTGAAGCTTTCTTT

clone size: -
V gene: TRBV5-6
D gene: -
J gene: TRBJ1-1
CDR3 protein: CASSTAGNTEAFF
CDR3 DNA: TGTGCCAGCAGCACTGCAGGGAACACTGAAGCTTTCTTT

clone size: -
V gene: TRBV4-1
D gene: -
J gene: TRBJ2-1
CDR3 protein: CASSQPRGLDPANEQFF
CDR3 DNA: TGCGCCAGCAGCCAACCGAGAGGTCTAGACCCAGCCAATGAGCAGTTCTTC

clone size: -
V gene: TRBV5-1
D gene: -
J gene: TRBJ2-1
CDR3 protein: CASSLVGSFNEQFF
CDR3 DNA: TGCGCCAGCAGCTTGGTTGGCTCCTTCAATGAGCAGTTCTTC

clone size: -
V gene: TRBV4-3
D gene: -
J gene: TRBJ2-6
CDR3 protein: CASSSYIQGGASGANVLTF
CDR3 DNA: TGCGCCAGCAGCTCCTACATCCAGGGGGGCGCGTCTGGGGCCAACGTCCTGACTTTC

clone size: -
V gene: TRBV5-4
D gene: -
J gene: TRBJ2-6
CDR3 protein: CASREEWANVLTF
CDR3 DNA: TGTGCCAGCAGAGAAGAGTGGGCCAACGTCCTGACTTTC

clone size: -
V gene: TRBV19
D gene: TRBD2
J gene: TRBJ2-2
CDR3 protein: CATLLAVGTGELFF
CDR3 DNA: TGTGCCACCTTACTAGCGGTGGGCACCGGGGAGCTGTTTTTT

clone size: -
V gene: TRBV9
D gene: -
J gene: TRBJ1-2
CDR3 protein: CASSVSGTRGGTYGYTF
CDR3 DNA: TGTGCCAGCAGCGTATCCGGGACAAGAGGGGGGACCTATGGCTACACCTTC

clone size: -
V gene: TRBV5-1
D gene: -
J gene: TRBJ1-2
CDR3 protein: CASSLGGQGNGYTF
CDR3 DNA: TGCGCCAGCAGCTTGGGCGGGCAGGGGAATGGCTACACCTTC

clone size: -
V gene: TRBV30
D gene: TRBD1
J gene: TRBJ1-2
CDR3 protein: CAWSPGQGGGYTF
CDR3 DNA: TGTGCCTGGAGTCCCGGACAGGGGGGTGGCTACACCTTC

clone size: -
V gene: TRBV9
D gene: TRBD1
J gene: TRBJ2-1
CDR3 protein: CASSGTGGYNEQFF
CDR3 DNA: TGTGCCAGCAGCGGGACAGGGGGCTACAATGAGCAGTTCTTC

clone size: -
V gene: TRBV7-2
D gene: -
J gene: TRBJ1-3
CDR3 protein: CASSLEARLDSGNTIYF
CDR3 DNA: TGTGCCAGCAGCTTAGAGGCCAGGCTAGACTCTGGAAACACCATATATTTT

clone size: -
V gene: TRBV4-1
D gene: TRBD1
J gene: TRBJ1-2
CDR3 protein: CASSQLAGGAFNYGYTF
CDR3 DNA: TGCGCCAGCAGCCAGTTGGCAGGGGGTGCCTTTAACTATGGCTACACCTTC

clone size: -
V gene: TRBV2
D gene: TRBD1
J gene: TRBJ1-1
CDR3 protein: CASEGLRQGAWENTEAFF
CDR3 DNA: TGTGCCAGCGAAGGCCTCCGACAGGGGGCGTGGGAGAACACTGAAGCTTTCTTT

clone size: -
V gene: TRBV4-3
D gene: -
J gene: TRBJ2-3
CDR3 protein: CASSRTVHTDTQYF
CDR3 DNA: TGCGCCAGCAGCCGAACGGTCCACACAGATACGCAGTATTTT

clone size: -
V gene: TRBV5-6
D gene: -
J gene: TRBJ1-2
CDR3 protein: CASSFRSGYGYTF
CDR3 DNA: TGTGCCAGCAGCTTCAGGTCGGGGTATGGCTACACCTTC

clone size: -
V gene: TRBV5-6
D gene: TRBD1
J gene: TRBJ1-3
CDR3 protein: CASSYGTGAGNTIYF
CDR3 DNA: TGTGCCAGCAGCTACGGGACAGGGGCTGGAAACACCATATATTTT

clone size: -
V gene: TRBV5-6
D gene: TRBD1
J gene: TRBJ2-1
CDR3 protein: CASSLDRGLNEQFF
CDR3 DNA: TGTGCCAGCAGCTTGGACAGGGGGCTCAATGAGCAGTTCTTC

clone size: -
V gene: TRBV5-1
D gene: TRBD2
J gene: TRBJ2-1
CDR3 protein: CASSLDPAGGGNEQFF
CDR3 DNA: TGCGCCAGCAGCTTGGACCCAGCGGGGGGAGGGAATGAGCAGTTCTTC

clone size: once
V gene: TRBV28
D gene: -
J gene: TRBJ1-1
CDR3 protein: CATKDSPNTEAFF
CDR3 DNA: TGTGCCACCAAGGACAGTCCGAACACTGAAGCTTTCTTT

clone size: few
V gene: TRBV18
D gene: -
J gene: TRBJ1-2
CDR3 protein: CASSPPSGTRNYGYTF
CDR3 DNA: TGTGCCAGCTCACCACCGTCAGGGACCCGTAACTATGGCTACACCTTC

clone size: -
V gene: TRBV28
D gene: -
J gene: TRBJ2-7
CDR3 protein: CASSHQQKRYEQYF
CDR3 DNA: TGTGCCAGCAGCCACCAACAAAAGCGCTACGAGCAGTACTTC

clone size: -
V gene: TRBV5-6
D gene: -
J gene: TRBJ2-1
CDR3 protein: CASTKDGYNEQFF
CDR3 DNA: TGTGCCAGCACCAAAGACGGATACAATGAGCAGTTCTTC

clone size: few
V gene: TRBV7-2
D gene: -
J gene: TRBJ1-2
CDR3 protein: CASSHEGGAGGYTF
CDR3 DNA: TGTGCCAGCAGCCACGAGGGGGGGGCAGGTGGCTACACCTTC

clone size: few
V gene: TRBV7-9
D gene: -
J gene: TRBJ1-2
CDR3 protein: CASSLVNNGYTF
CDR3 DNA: TGTGCCAGCAGCTTAGTAAACAATGGCTACACCTTC

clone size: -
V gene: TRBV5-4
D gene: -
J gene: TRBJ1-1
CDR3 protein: CASSMGGFLYTEAFF
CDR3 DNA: TGTGCCAGCAGTATGGGGGGCTTTTTGTACACTGAAGCTTTCTTT

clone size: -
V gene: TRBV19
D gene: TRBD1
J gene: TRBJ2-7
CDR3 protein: CASHPAQGQGTYEQYF
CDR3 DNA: TGTGCCAGTCACCCCGCCCAGGGACAGGGCACCTACGAGCAGTACTTC

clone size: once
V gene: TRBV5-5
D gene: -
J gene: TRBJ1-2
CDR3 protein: CASSLSWRDGYTF
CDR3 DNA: TGTGCCAGCAGCCTCAGCTGGCGGGATGGCTACACCTTC

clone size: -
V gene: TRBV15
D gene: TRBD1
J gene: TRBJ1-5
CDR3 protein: CATRTGAPNQPQHF
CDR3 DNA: TGTGCCACTAGAACAGGGGCCCCCAATCAGCCCCAGCATTTT

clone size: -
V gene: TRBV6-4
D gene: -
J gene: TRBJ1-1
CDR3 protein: CASSASRTGTTEAFF
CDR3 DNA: TGTGCCAGCAGTGCATCCCGCACAGGGACCACTGAAGCTTTCTTT

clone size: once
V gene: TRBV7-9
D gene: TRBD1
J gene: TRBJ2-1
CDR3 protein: CASRTGATNEQFF
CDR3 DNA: TGTGCCAGCCGGACAGGGGCAACCAATGAGCAGTTCTTC

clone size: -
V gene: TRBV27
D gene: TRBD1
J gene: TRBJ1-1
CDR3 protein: CASRTGGNTEAFF
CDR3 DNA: TGTGCCAGCAGGACAGGGGGAAACACTGAAGCTTTCTTT

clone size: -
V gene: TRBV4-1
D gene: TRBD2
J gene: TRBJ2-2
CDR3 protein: CASSRILRRGDNTGELFF
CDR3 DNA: TGCGCCAGCAGCCGGATTCTCCGGCGGGGGGATAACACCGGGGAGCTGTTTTTT

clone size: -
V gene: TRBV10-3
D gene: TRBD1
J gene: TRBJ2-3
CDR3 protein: CATRTGGVTDTQYF
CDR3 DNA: TGTGCCACCCGGACAGGGGGGGTCACAGATACGCAGTATTTT

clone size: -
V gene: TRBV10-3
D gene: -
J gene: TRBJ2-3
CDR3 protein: CAFGSGEGTDTQYF
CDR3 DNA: TGTGCCTTCGGCTCAGGGGAAGGCACAGATACGCAGTATTTT

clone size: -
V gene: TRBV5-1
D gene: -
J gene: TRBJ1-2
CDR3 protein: CASSLERADGYTF
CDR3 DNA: TGCGCCAGCAGCTTGGAGCGGGCCGATGGCTACACCTTC

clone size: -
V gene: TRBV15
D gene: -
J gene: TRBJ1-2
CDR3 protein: CATSRDSSYGYTF
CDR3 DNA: TGTGCCACCAGCAGAGATTCGTCTTATGGCTACACCTTC

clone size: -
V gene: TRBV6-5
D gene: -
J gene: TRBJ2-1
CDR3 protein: CASSRSGIHNEQFF
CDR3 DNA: TGTGCCAGCAGCCGGTCGGGAATTCACAATGAGCAGTTCTTC

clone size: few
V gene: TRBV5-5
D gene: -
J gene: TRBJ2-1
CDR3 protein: CASSLVGRANEQFF
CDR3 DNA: TGTGCCAGCAGCTTGGTGGGCAGGGCCAATGAGCAGTTCTTC

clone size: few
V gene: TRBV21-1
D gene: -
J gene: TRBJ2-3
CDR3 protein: CASSKVQRQQVRDTQYF
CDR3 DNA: TGTGCCAGCAGCAAAGTACAACGCCAGCAGGTTAGGGATACGCAGTATTTT

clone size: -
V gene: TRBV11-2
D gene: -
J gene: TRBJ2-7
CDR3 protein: CASSLFGGPGGQYF
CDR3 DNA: TGTGCCAGCAGCTTATTCGGTGGCCCTGGCGGGCAGTACTTC

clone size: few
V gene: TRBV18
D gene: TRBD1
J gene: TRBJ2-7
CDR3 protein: CASSPGQGLSYEQYF
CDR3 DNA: TGTGCCAGCTCACCGGGACAGGGACTCTCCTACGAGCAGTACTTC

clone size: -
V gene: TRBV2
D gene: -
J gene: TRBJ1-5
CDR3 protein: CASSEALGGLGQPQHF
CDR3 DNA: TGTGCCAGCAGTGAAGCGCTAGGAGGGCTTGGGCAGCCCCAGCATTTT

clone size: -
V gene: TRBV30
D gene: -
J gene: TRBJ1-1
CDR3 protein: CAWSLLWTEAFF
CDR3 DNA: TGTGCCTGGAGTTTGCTCTGGACTGAAGCTTTCTTT

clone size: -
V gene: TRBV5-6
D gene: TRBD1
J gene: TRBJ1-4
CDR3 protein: CASSFKDRGNEKLFF
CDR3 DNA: TGTGCCAGCAGCTTCAAGGACAGGGGTAATGAAAAACTGTTTTTT

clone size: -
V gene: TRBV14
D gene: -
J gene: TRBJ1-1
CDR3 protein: CASSQTHGGTEAFF
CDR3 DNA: TGTGCCAGCAGCCAAACGCATGGGGGCACTGAAGCTTTCTTT

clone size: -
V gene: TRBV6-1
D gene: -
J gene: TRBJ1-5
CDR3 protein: CASSLSGVDQPQHF
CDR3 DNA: TGTGCCAGCAGTTTATCAGGGGTTGATCAGCCCCAGCATTTT

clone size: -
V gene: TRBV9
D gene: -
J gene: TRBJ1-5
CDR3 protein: CASSVGSNQPQHF
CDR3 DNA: TGTGCCAGCAGCGTAGGGAGCAATCAGCCCCAGCATTTT

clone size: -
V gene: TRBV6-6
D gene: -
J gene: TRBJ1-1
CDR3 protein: CASTLDGTVNTEAFF
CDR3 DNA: TGTGCCAGCACCCTTGATGGGACGGTGAACACTGAAGCTTTCTTT

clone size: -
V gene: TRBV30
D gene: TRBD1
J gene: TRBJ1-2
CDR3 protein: CAWSVRLRQGAAGYTF
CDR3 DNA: TGTGCCTGGAGTGTACGGTTAAGGCAGGGGGCGGCTGGCTACACCTTC

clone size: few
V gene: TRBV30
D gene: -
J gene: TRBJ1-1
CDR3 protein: CAWRLTVNTEAFF
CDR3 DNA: TGTGCCTGGAGATTGACAGTGAACACTGAAGCTTTCTTT

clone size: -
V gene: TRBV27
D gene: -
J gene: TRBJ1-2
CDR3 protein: CASSLIGREGYTF
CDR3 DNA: TGTGCCAGCAGTTTGATTGGCCGAGAGGGCTACACCTTC

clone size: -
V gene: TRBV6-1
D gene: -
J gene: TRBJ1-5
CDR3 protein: CASSDSGSNQPQHF
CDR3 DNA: TGTGCCAGCAGTGATAGCGGCTCCAATCAGCCCCAGCATTTT